This T cell receptor beta chain originates from a study of blood T cell repertoires in COVID-19. Assay: immunoSEQ multiplex PCR; the TCRdb copy retains only in-frame clones and omits some. Among 450,000 or so clones, 75% to 90% were seen once, and the ten largest hold roughly 1.5%. The germline gives CDR1 SGHRS, CDR2 YFSETQ. V was trimmed by 4 bases and J by 4 bases, leaving 17 bases between them. This CDR3 spans 15 amino acids. The Seattle site enrolled patients during active infection and followed them longitudinally. The sample comprised peripheral blood. This receptor was identified in a woman in her thirties or forties with COVID-19, enrolled during active disease. The J gene is TRBJ1-2, the V gene TRBV5-1; D remains ambiguous. For the CDR3, the DNA is TGCGCCAGCAGCATCCTAGGAGGTTTAGGCTATGGCTACACCTTC. Its protein product is CASSILGGLGYGYTF.